This passage covers 27 T cell receptor beta chains from one sample sequenced in a study of T cell responses to AZD1222 COVID-19 vaccine. Libraries were prepared by immunoSEQ multiplex PCR; TCRdb keeps only in-frame clonotypes and omits some of them. This table has 150,000 to 200,000 clones, roughly 91% appearing once. The sample in question was peripheral blood, obtained 28 days after the second AZD1222 dose. The receptors were sampled from an adult who received the AZD1222 COVID-19 vaccine.

In this sample, this clone turned up once. The chain recombines TRBV5-4 with TRBJ2-7, with no clear D. Germline CDR1 is SGHNT and CDR2 is YYREEE (reference sequence). Trimming shortened V by 1 base and J by 5 bases, and 7 bases separated the two germline ends. The CDR3 has 12 residues. Here the CDR3 DNA reads TGTGCCAGCAGCTTGCCGGGCAACGAGCAGTACTTC. Encoded protein: CASSLPGNEQYF.

This clone was seen just once. The chain employs TRBV7-9 and TRBJ1-2, with D hard to call. Trimming stripped 5 bases from V and 4 bases from J, with 17 bases between. The CDR3 runs 15 residues. The germline CDR1 and CDR2 sequences are SEHNR and FQNEAQ (reference sequence). In nucleotides, the CDR3 is TGTGCCAGCAGCGAACTGACTGGGCGACCCTATGGCTACACCTTC. Its protein product is CASSELTGRPYGYTF.

A single count supports this clone. The J gene is TRBJ1-5, the V gene TRBV11-2; 7 bases fit TRBD1. V lost 2 bases to trimming and J lost 7 bases; unmatched junction nucleotides: 2. CDR3 length: 13 amino acids. Germline V gene lookup returns CDR1 SGHAT and CDR2 FQNNGV. The CDR3 loop is CASSLYRGQPQHF. The CDR3 DNA follows: TGTGCCAGCAGCTTATACAGGGGCCAGCCCCAGCATTTT.

This clone was seen a handful of times. The DNA for the CDR3 is TGCAGCGTCGAAATCACTAGCGGGAGAGGCTACGAGCAGTACTTC. This codes for CSVEITSGRGYEQYF. The genes are TRBV29-1 and TRBJ2-7; 11 nucleotides agree with TRBD2. After removal of 6 bases from V and 3 bases from J, the junction contained 10 bases not matched to a gene. CDR1 and CDR2 (germline): SQVTM, ANQGSEA. The length of the CDR3 is 15 residues.

V is TRBV28 and J is TRBJ1-1; D gene unclear. Germline V gives CDR1 MDHEN, CDR2 SYDVKM. This CDR3 contains 12 residues. The V and J ends lost 7 bases and 5 bases respectively, with 11 bases between them. The CDR3 DNA reads as TGTGCCAGCAAGGGCAGAGGAACTGAAGCTTTCTTT. Its translation is CASKGRGTEAFF.

The chain carries TRBV5-6 and TRBJ1-2; D is undetermined. Germline V CDR1 and CDR2: SGHDT, YYEEEE. This CDR3 spans 12 amino acids. V shed 0 bases and J shed 9 bases, with 9 bases lying between them. As DNA, the CDR3 is TGTGCCAGCAGCTTGGGGGTTAGGAGCTACACCTTC. Its translation: CASSLGVRSYTF.

The chain employs TRBV4-3 and TRBJ1-4; TRBD1 aligns across 7 bases. CDR1 LGHNA and CDR2 YSLEER come from the germline V gene. The CDR3 loop spans 14 amino acids. V gave up 2 bases and J gave up 4 bases; unmatched junction bases: 1. The CDR3 DNA follows: TGCGCCAGCAGCCAAACAGGGGTTAATGAAAAACTGTTTTTT. Translated, it gives CASSQTGVNEKLFF.

This clone was counted ten times or more. The chain has TRBV25-1 and TRBJ1-5; weak D call: TRBD1 (5 bases). Germline values: CDR1 MGHDK, CDR2 SYGVNS. V dropped 3 bases and J dropped 7 bases, with 16 bases sitting between them. The CDR3 is 15 amino acids. The CDR3 coding sequence is TGTGCCAGCAGTGATGAGGGGACCTGGGGGCAGCCCCAGCATTTT. Translated, it gives CASSDEGTWGQPQHF. Full variable domain (missing parts from reference TRBV25-1 and TRBJ1-5): EADIYQTPRYLVIGTGKKITLECSQTMGHDKMYWYQQDPGMELHLIHYSYGVNSTEKGDLSSESTVSRIRTEHFPLTLESARPSHTSQYLCASSDEGTWGQPQHFGDGTRLSIL.

As to this clone: This sample also contains other DNA sequences that code for the same CDR3. This chain joins TRBV5-6 and TRBJ1-2; D is perhaps TRBD1 (5 bases). The CDR3 totals 13 residues. Germline V gives CDR1 SGHDT, CDR2 YYEEEE. V was cut by 2 bases and J by 2 bases, with 7 bases left in between. For the CDR3, the DNA is TGTGCCAGCAGCTTCCAGGGCAACTATGGCTACACCTTC. Translation: CASSFQGNYGYTF. Using reference TRBV5-6 and TRBJ1-2 for the parts outside the CDR3, the full variable domain is DAGVTQSPTHLIKTRGQQVTLRCSPKSGHDTVSWYQQALGQGPQFIFQYYEEEERQRGNFPDRFSGHQFPNYSSELNVNALLLGDSALYLCASSFQGNYGYTFGSGTRLTVV.

The chain has TRBV29-1 and TRBJ1-2, with 9 bases matching TRBD1. This CDR3 is built from 13 residues. J lost 8 bases, V lost 4 bases, and 8 bases had no gene match. CDR1 SQVTM and CDR2 ANQGSEA come from the germline V gene. CDR3: CSVVGGTGKGYTF. As DNA, the CDR3 is TGCAGCGTTGTAGGCGGGACAGGGAAAGGCTACACCTTC.

V and J are TRBV24-1 and TRBJ1-2; TRBD1 is a possible D gene (5 bases). V shed 4 bases and J shed 7 bases, with 15 bases lying between them. This CDR3 is built from 14 residues. Germline V gene lookup returns CDR1 KGHDR and CDR2 SFDVKD. The CDR3, as DNA: TGTGCCACCAGTGAAACAGGCCTATATCGTGGCTACACCTTC. Amino acids: CATSETGLYRGYTF.

This chain joins TRBV4-3 and TRBJ1-6; D may be TRBD1 (6 bases). V gave up 0 bases and J gave up 6 bases, with 12 bases separating them. Germline lookup yields CDR1 LGHNA and CDR2 YSLEER. This CDR3 contains 16 residues. This chain's CDR3 is CASSQERGAANSPLHF. For the CDR3, the DNA is TGCGCCAGCAGCCAAGAAAGGGGGGCTGCTAATTCACCCCTCCACTTT.

This sequence joins TRBV9 and TRBJ1-6; TRBD1 aligns across 7 bases. V was clipped by 4 bases and J by 9 bases; unmatched bases: 7. Germline V gene lookup returns CDR1 SGDLS and CDR2 YYNGEE. The CDR3 has 14 amino acids. The CDR3 nucleotides read TGTGCCAGCAGCACCACAGGGGAAAGTTCACCCCTCCACTTT. This sequence encodes CASSTTGESSPLHF.

The chain combines TRBV7-8 with TRBJ1-2; a weak D match, TRBD1 (5 bases). CDR1 is SGHVS, CDR2 FQNEAQ, per germline. The CDR3 is made up of 15 amino acids. Trimming removed 3 bases from V and 0 bases from J, with 11 bases in between. CDR3 in DNA: TGTGCCAGCAGCTTGGTACGGGGGGCTAACTATGGCTACACCTTC. This gives the protein CASSLVRGANYGYTF.

The V and J genes are TRBV4-2 and TRBJ1-5; no firm D call. This CDR3 is 13 amino acids long. V lost 0 bases and J lost 1, with 1 base in between. Germline values: CDR1 LGHNA, CDR2 YNFKEQ. The CDR3 here is CASSQDSNQPQHF. The CDR3 DNA sequence: TGTGCCAGCAGCCAAGACAGCAATCAGCCCCAGCATTTT.

As DNA, the CDR3 is TGTGCCAGCAGCTTAGCAGGGTCCGAGCAGTACTTC. This encodes CASSLAGSEQYF. The chain links TRBV11-2 to TRBJ2-7, with D possibly TRBD1 on 5 matching bases. V was cut by 1 base and J by 6 bases, with 7 bases left in between. The CDR3 extends over 12 amino acids. CDR1 and CDR2 (germline): SGHAT, FQNNGV.

Written as DNA, the CDR3 is TGTGCCAGCAGCCCCCGACAGGGTATAGACTATGGCTACACCTTC. It translates to CASSPRQGIDYGYTF. The chain uses TRBV9 and TRBJ1-2; 7 bases line up with TRBD1. This CDR3 is built from 15 residues. V shed 4 bases and J 3 bases; nucleotides not matched to a gene: 9. In germline, CDR1 is SGDLS, CDR2 YYNGEE.

The V call is TRBV9, the J call TRBJ2-2, with 8 bases that match TRBD1. Germline CDR1 reads SGDLS; CDR2 reads YYNGEE. Unmatched junction bases numbered 5, after V lost 0 bases and J lost 4 bases. This CDR3 is built from 16 residues. CDR3: CASSVGVRGRTGELFF. CDR3 DNA sequence: TGTGCCAGCAGCGTAGGGGTCAGGGGGCGCACCGGGGAGCTGTTTTTT.

The gene calls are TRBV28 and TRBJ2-7; D ambiguous. Trimming cost V 6 bases and J 7 bases, with 13 bases left between them. The V gene's germline CDR1 is MDHEN and CDR2 SYDVKM. The length of the CDR3 is 12 residues. CDR3 amino acids: CASRYGRMEQYF. The DNA for the CDR3 is TGTGCCAGCAGGTACGGTCGTATGGAGCAGTACTTC.

This chain connects TRBV28 to TRBJ2-5; D unclear. CDR1 is MDHEN, CDR2 SYDVKM, per germline. CDR3 size: 13 residues. Trimming removed 2 bases from V and 0 bases from J, with 4 bases in between. The CDR3 region has the DNA TGTGCCAGCAGTTTAAGGAACCAAGAGACCCAGTACTTC. Residues: CASSLRNQETQYF.

This clone was recorded once. The chain carries TRBV6-5 and TRBJ1-6; D perhaps matches TRBD1 (5 bases). Per germline, CDR1 MNHEY and CDR2 SVGAGI. The CDR3 totals 14 residues. Trimming pared 2 bases from V and 10 bases from J, leaving 12 bases between. The CDR3 sequence is CASSYDVRTSPLHF. Here the CDR3 DNA reads TGTGCCAGCAGTTACGACGTGAGGACATCACCCCTCCACTTT.

J is TRBJ1-1 and V is TRBV19, with TRBD1 identical over 8 bases. This CDR3 is built from 14 residues. The trim removed 4 bases at V and 5 bases at J, leaving 6 bases unmatched. The V gene's germline CDR1 is LNHDA and CDR2 SQIVND (reference sequence). The CDR3 sequence: CASSTQGARTEAFF. The CDR3 bases are TGTGCCAGTAGTACCCAGGGGGCAAGAACTGAAGCTTTCTTT.

For the CDR3, the DNA is TGTGCTAGTGGTTCCGTGAAAGGGGACGGCTATGGCTACACCTTC. Amino acids: CASGSVKGDGYGYTF. This chain joins TRBV12-5 and TRBJ1-2; weak D call: TRBD1 (5 bases). V was cut by 4 bases and J by 4 bases, with 16 bases left in between. Germline V gene lookup returns CDR1 LGHNT and CDR2 FRNRAP. This CDR3 is built from 15 residues.

The chain is built from TRBV5-1 and TRBJ1-3, with TRBD1 matching over 8 bases. Trimming cost V 4 bases and J 0 bases; bases outside gene matches: 9. The CDR3 extends over 17 amino acids. The germline V gene encodes CDR1 SGHRS and CDR2 YFSETQ. CDR3 sequence (DNA): TGCGCCAGCAGCCTAATGGGACAGGCAAACTCTGGAAACACCATATATTTT. Its translation is CASSLMGQANSGNTIYF. Filled out from reference TRBV5-1 and TRBJ1-3, the complete variable domain reads KAGVTQTPRYLIKTRGQQVTLSCSPISGHRSVSWYQQTPGQGLQFLFEYFSETQRNKGNFPGRFSGRQFSNSRSEMNVSTLELGDSALYLCASSLMGQANSGNTIYFGEGSWLTVV.

The J gene is TRBJ2-5, the V gene TRBV4-2, with D possibly being TRBD1 (5 bases). V was cut by 0 bases and J by 1 base, with 15 bases left in between. There are 17 residues in the CDR3. Germline V CDR1 and CDR2: LGHNA, YNFKEQ. CDR3 coding DNA: TGTGCCAGCAGCCAAGATTCGCGGAAGACAGTCCAAGAGACCCAGTACTTC. It codes for CASSQDSRKTVQETQYF.

The CDR3 DNA reads as TGTGCCAGTAGTCAGGGGCAGGGGGTTGCCAACGTCCTGACTTTC. It specifies CASSQGQGVANVLTF. This chain links TRBV19 with TRBJ2-6, with 7 nucleotides matching TRBD1. The CDR3 is 15 amino acids. Unmatched junction bases numbered 8, after V lost 5 bases and J lost 7 bases. Germline CDR1 reads LNHDA; CDR2 reads SQIVND (reference sequence).

V gene TRBV23-1 combines with J gene TRBJ2-5; D gene uncertain. Being an ORF, TRBV23-1 has a function that is uncertain. The V end lost 2 bases, the J end lost 0 bases, and 13 bases lay between the germline ends. The CDR3 has 16 residues. CDR3 in amino acids: CASSQPSGLYQETQYF. CDR3 DNA sequence: TGCGCCAGCAGTCAACCATCCGGGCTCTACCAAGAGACCCAGTACTTC.